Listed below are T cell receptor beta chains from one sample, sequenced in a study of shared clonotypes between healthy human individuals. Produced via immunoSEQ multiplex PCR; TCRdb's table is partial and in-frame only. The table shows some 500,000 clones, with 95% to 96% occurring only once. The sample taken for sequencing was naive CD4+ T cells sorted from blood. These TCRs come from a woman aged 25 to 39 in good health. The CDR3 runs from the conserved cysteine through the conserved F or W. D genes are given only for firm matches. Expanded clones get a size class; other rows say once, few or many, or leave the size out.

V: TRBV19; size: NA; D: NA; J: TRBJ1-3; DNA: TGTGCCAGTAGTAGCCGCTCGTCCCCCAGGGACGGGAACACCATATATTTT; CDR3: CASSSRSSPRDGNTIYF
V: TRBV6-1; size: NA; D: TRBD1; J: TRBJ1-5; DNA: TGTGCCAGCAGTGAGACAGGGGCGTTTCAGCCCCAGCATTTT; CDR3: CASSETGAFQPQHF
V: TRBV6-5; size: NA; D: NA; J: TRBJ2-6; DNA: TGTGCCAGCAGGCAGGGGTCTGGGGCCAACGTCCTGACTTTC; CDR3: CASRQGSGANVLTF
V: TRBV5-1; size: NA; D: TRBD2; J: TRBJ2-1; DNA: TGCGCCAGCAGCTTGACTAGCGGGACAAATGAGCAGTTCTTC; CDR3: CASSLTSGTNEQFF
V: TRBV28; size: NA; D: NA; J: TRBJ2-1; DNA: TGTGCCAGCATCGGTGCGTTCAGCTCCTACAATGAGCAGTTCTTC; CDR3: CASIGAFSSYNEQFF
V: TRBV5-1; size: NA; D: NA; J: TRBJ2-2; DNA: TGCGCCAGCATCCGGGAGTTAAACACCGGGGAGCTGTTTTTT; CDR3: CASIRELNTGELFF
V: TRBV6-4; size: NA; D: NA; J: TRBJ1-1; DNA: TGTGCCAGCAGATACCGGGAAGACACTGAAGCTTTCTTT; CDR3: CASRYREDTEAFF
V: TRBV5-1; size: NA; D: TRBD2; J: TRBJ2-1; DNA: TGCGCCAGCAGGCTAGCGGGAGATGGCTACAATGAGCAGTTCTTC; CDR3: CASRLAGDGYNEQFF
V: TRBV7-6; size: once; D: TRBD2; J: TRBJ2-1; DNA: TGTGCCAGCAGGATAGCGGGAGCTGCCTACAATGAGCAGTTCTTC; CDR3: CASRIAGAAYNEQFF
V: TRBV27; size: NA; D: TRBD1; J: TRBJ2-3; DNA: TGTGCCAGCAGTCTTCCGGGACAGGCCATGGGTACGCAGTATTTT; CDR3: CASSLPGQAMGTQYF
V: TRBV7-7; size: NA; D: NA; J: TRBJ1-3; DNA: TGTGCCAGCAGCCCAGGGGAGGGGTCGGACACCATATATTTT; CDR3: CASSPGEGSDTIYF
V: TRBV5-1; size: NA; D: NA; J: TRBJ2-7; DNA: TGCGCCAGCAGCTCCAGGGACACCTACGAGCAGTACTTC; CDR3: CASSSRDTYEQYF
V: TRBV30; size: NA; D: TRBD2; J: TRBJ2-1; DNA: TGTGCCTGGACAAAACCGGGACTAGCGTTCCATGAGCAGTTCTTC; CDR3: CAWTKPGLAFHEQFF
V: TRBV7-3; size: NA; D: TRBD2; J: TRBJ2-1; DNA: TGTGCCAGCAGCTTATCTTCTAGCGGAGCCTACAATGAGCAGTTCTTC; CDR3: CASSLSSSGAYNEQFF
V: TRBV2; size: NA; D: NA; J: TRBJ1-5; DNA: TGTGCCAGCAGTGCGGGCGGATATAGCAATCAGCCCCAGCATTTT; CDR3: CASSAGGYSNQPQHF
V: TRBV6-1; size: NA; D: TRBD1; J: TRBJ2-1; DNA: TGTGCCAGCAGTGGGAGGGGACAGGGGGCGAGGGTGCAGTTCTTC; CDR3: CASSGRGQGARVQFF
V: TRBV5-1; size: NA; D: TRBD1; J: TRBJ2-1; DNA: TGCGCCAGCAGCTTGCGGGACAGGAGAGACAATGAGCAGTTCTTC; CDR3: CASSLRDRRDNEQFF
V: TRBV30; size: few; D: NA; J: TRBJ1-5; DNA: TGTGCCTGGAGTGTTAACAGGGCGCCCCAGCATTTT; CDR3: CAWSVNRAPQHF
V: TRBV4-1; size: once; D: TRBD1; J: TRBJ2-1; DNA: TGCGCCAGCAGCCAGGGCCCCGGGACAGGGCGTGACAATGAGCAGTTCTTC; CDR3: CASSQGPGTGRDNEQFF
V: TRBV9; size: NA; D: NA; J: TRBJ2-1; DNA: TGTGCCAGCAGCGTAGCTGTAAGCTCCTACAATGAGCAGTTCTTC; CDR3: CASSVAVSSYNEQFF
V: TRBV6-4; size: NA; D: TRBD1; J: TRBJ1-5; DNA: TGTGCCAGCCCAGTGACTCGCAGGGGGCGATTGAATCAGCCCCAGCATTTT; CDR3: CASPVTRRGRLNQPQHF
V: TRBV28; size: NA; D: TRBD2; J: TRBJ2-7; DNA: TGTGCCAGCCTAGATCTAAGCGGGGGGCCCTACGAGCAGTACTTC; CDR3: CASLDLSGGPYEQYF
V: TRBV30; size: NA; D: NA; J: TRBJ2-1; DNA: TGTGCCTGGAGTGTAGTGGGAGTCATACACAATGAGCAGTTCTTC; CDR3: CAWSVVGVIHNEQFF
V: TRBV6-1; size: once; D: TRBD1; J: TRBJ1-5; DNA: TGTGCCAGCAGTTTAACAGGGGGTAGCAATCAGCCCCAGCATTTT; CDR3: CASSLTGGSNQPQHF
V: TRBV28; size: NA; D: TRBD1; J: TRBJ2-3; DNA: TGTGCCAGCAGTTTAATCCGGACAGGGGACACAGATACGCAGTATTTT; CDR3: CASSLIRTGDTDTQYF
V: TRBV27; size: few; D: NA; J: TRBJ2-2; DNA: TGTGCCAGCAGTTTATACGGACCATCGAGCACCGGGGAGCTGTTTTTT; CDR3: CASSLYGPSSTGELFF
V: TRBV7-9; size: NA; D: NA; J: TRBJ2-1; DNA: TGTGCCAGCTCTCTGGGTCTCAATGAGCAGTTCTTC; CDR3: CASSLGLNEQFF
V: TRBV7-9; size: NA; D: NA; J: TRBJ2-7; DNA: TGTGCGAATCCTGTGGGGGAAGGGCCCTACGAGCAGTACTTC; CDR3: CANPVGEGPYEQYF
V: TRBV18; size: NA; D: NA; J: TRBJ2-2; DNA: TGTGCCAGCTCACCTCAAGGGACGGGGCGACCCGGGGAGCTGTTTTTT; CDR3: CASSPQGTGRPGELFF
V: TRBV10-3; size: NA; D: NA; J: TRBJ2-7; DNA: TGTGCCATCAGTGAGGTGACAGGCGAGCAGTACTTC; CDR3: CAISEVTGEQYF
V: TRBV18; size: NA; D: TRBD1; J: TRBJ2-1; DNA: TGTGCCAGCTCATCACAGGGGGCCGGAGTGTACAATGAGCAGTTCTTC; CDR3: CASSSQGAGVYNEQFF
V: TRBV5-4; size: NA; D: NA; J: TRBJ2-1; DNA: TGTGCCAGCGGGACTGAGGACAATGAGCAGTTCTTC; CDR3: CASGTEDNEQFF
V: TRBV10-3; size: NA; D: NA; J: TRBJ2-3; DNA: TGTGCCATCAGTGAGGGGGCCGCAGATACGCAGTATTTT; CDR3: CAISEGAADTQYF
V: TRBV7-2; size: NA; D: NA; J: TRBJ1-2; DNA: TGTGCCAGCAGCATTTGGCCAAATGGCTACACCTTC; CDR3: CASSIWPNGYTF
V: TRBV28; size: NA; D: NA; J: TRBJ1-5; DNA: TGTGCCAGCAGCCCACCGGGACATCCAAATCAGCCCCAGCATTTT; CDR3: CASSPPGHPNQPQHF
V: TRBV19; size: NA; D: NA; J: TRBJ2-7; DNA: TGTGCCAGTAGTAATCCCGGGACGGAGAACTACGAGCAGTACTTC; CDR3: CASSNPGTENYEQYF
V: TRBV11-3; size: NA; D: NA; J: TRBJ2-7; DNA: TGTGCCAGCAGCTTAACAGCGCCAGGGTCCTACGAGCAGTACTTC; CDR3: CASSLTAPGSYEQYF
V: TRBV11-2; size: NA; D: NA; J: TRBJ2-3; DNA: TGTGCCAGCAGCTCCCAGAGAGGTACCCGAACAGATACGCAGTATTTT; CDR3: CASSSQRGTRTDTQYF
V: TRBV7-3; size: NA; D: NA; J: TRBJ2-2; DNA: TGTGCCAGCAGCTTACGCCCGCTGATGAACACCGGGGAGCTGTTTTTT; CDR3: CASSLRPLMNTGELFF
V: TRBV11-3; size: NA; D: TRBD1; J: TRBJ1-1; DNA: TGTGCCAGCAGCCCGCGAACAGGGGACACTGAAGCTTTCTTT; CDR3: CASSPRTGDTEAFF
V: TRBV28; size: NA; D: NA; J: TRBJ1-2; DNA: TGTGCCAGCAGCCGAAATGGGGGAGGCTACACCTTC; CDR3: CASSRNGGGYTF
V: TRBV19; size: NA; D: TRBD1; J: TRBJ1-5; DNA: TGTGCCAGTACCACAGGGGTGATTGGCAATCAGCCCCAGCATTTT; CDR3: CASTTGVIGNQPQHF
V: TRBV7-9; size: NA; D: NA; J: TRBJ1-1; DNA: TGTGCCAGCAGCCGTAGCGGGGGAGGAGCTGAAGCTTTCTTT; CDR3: CASSRSGGGAEAFF
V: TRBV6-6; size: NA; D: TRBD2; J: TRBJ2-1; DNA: TGTGCCAGCAGTTACAGTGGCGGGAGGGTTAATGAGCAGTTCTTC; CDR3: CASSYSGGRVNEQFF
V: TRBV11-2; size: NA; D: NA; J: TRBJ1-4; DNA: TGTGCCAGCAGCTTTGGGGAGGGGGCTAATGAAAAACTGTTTTTT; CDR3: CASSFGEGANEKLFF
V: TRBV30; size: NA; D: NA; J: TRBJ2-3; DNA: TGTGCCTGGAGTGTATTATGGGGGGAGAAGGGCACAGATACGCAGTATTTT; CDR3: CAWSVLWGEKGTDTQYF
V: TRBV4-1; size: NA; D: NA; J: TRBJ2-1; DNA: TGCGCCAGCAGCCCGCAAGGGAAACCGGTCGCCTACAATGAGCAGTTCTTC; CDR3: CASSPQGKPVAYNEQFF
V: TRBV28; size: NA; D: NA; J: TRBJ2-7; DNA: TGTGCCAGCAGTTTTCAGGGGACATTCTCCTACGAGCAGTACTTC; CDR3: CASSFQGTFSYEQYF
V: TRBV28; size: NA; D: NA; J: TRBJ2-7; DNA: TGTGCCAGCAGAGATTCCGGACAGTCCTACGAGCAGTACTTC; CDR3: CASRDSGQSYEQYF
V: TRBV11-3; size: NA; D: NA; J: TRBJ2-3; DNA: TGTGCCAGCAGCTTGTACGGCAGAGGGACAGATACGCAGTATTTT; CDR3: CASSLYGRGTDTQYF
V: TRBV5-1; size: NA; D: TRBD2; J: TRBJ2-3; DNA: TGCGCCAGCAGCTTAGGGACTAGCGGGAGGATAGATACGCAGTATTTT; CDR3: CASSLGTSGRIDTQYF